Listed below are T cell receptor beta chains from one sample, sequenced in a study of blood T cell repertoires in COVID-19. The repertoire was sequenced with immunoSEQ multiplex PCR; TCRdb's copy has only in-frame clones and lacks some. There are 150,000 to 200,000 clones in the sample; over 90% occur only once, and just under 2% lies in the top ten. Material for sequencing was peripheral blood. The receptors derive from an older woman with COVID-19, enrolled during active disease. CDR3s include the opening cysteine and the closing phenylalanine or tryptophan. The order of the fields is V gene, CDR3 length, J gene, clone size, D gene, CDR3 DNA, CDR3 protein. D genes are given only for firm matches. Some rows have no size entry. The others give once, few or many, or a class for an expanded clone.

>TRBV2|18|TRBJ2-2|-|TRBD1
TGTGCCAGCAGCCCACTGGGAGGGACAGGGGGGAAAGGCGGGGAGCTGTTTTTT
CASSPLGGTGGKGGELFF
>TRBV7-2|14|TRBJ1-1|once|TRBD1
TGTGCCAGCAGTCAAGGACAGGGGAACACTGAAGCTTTCTTT
CASSQGQGNTEAFF
>TRBV6-2/TRBV6-3|15|TRBJ1-2|-|-
TGTGCCAGCAGTTACGGGCTACGGTTTAACTATGGCTACACCTTC
CASSYGLRFNYGYTF
>TRBV9|15|TRBJ2-4|once|TRBD1
TGTGCCAGCAGCGTAGACGTAGGGGGCCATAACATTCAGTACTTC
CASSVDVGGHNIQYF
>TRBV2|13|TRBJ2-7|-|-
TGTGCCAGCAGGGCGGGGACCTCCTACGAGCAGTACTTC
CASRAGTSYEQYF
>TRBV3-1/TRBV3-2|14|TRBJ1-5|-|TRBD1
TGTGCCAGCAGTCGACAGGGAAGCAATCAGCCCCAGCATTTT
CASSRQGSNQPQHF
>TRBV4-2|14|TRBJ1-2|once|-
TGTGCCAGCAGCCAAGAGCCTCCAGGTAAGGGGCGCACCTTC
CASSQEPPGKGRTF
>TRBV9|12|TRBJ2-1|-|TRBD1
TGTGCCAGCAGCGAAACGGGACAGGGGCTGTTCTTC
CASSETGQGLFF
>TRBV29-1|12|TRBJ2-7|-|-
TGCAGCGTTGTCGGGGAAGCCTACGAGCAGTACTTC
CSVVGEAYEQYF
>TRBV11-2|16|TRBJ1-3|-|TRBD1
TGTGCCAGCAGCTTGGGGACAGGGGGAACTGGAAACACCATATATTTT
CASSLGTGGTGNTIYF
>TRBV2|11|TRBJ2-7|few|-
TGTGCCAGCGCTTTGAGGGACGAGCAGTACTTC
CASALRDEQYF
>TRBV11-2|16|TRBJ2-7|-|TRBD1
TGTGCCAGCAGCTTAGCCCTCCGGGACAGTTCCTACGAGCAGTACTTC
CASSLALRDSSYEQYF
>TRBV14|15|TRBJ2-2|-|-
TGTGCCAGCAGCCAACTCGATCGACAGACCGGGGAGCTGTTTTTT
CASSQLDRQTGELFF
>TRBV4-1|15|TRBJ1-1|-|-
TGCGCCAGCAGCCAAGATAGGAGGGAGGGGACTGAAGCTTTCTTT
CASSQDRREGTEAFF
>TRBV9|17|TRBJ1-6|-|-
TGTGCCAGCAGCGGAGGCGGGGGGAGGGCCTATAATTCACCCCTCCACTTT
CASSGGGGRAYNSPLHF
>TRBV6-1|15|TRBJ1-2|-|-
TGTGCCAGCAGTGGTGGAGGCGCGGGGTTGCCAGGCTACACCTTC
CASSGGGAGLPGYTF
>TRBV9|18|TRBJ2-1|-|-
TGTGCCAGCAGCGTATCCTTTAGTAGGGGGACCTCTTACAATGAGCAGTTCTTC
CASSVSFSRGTSYNEQFF
>TRBV9|15|TRBJ1-5|-|-
TGTGCCAGCAGCGTAAGCGGGAATAGCAATCAGCCCCAGCATTTT
CASSVSGNSNQPQHF
>TRBV10-3|14|TRBJ2-3|-|TRBD2
TGTGCCATCAAGGGACGGGGGGACACAGATACGCAGTATTTT
CAIKGRGDTDTQYF
>TRBV5-4|15|TRBJ2-1|-|-
TGTGCCAGCAGCCTGGACCAGATTCCGTTACCGGAGCAGTTCTTC
CASSLDQIPLPEQFF
>TRBV12-3/TRBV12-4|13|TRBJ1-1|-|-
TGTGCCAGCAGTTTATTACAGTCCACTGAAGCTTTCTTT
CASSLLQSTEAFF
>TRBV21-1|14|TRBJ1-5|-|-
TGTGCCAGCAGCCCTCAGGGGGGCAATCAGCCCCAGCATTTT
CASSPQGGNQPQHF
>TRBV4-1|16|TRBJ2-5|-|-
TGCGCCAGCAGCCAAGACCCCAGCGTGTACCAAGAGACCCAGTACTTC
CASSQDPSVYQETQYF
>TRBV7-9|14|TRBJ1-1|-|TRBD1
TGTGCCAGCAGTATGGGACAGGTAAACACTGAAGCTTTCTTT
CASSMGQVNTEAFF